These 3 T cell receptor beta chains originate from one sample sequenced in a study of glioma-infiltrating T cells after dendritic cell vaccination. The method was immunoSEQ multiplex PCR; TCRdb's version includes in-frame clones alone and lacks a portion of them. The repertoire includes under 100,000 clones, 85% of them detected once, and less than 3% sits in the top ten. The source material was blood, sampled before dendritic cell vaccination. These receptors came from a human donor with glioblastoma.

The CDR3 sequence: CASSFPGQGINNEQFF. The DNA of the CDR3 is TGTGCCAGCAGCTTTCCGGGACAGGGGATTAACAATGAGCAGTTCTTC. The chain carries TRBV11-1 and TRBJ2-1, with 10 bases matching TRBD1. Germline-derived CDR1 and CDR2 are SGHAT and FQDESV (reference sequence). After removal of 3 bases from V and 5 bases from J, the junction contained 7 bases not matched to a gene. CDR3 length equals 16 residues. Using reference TRBV11-1 and TRBJ2-1 for the parts outside the CDR3, the full variable domain is EAEVAQSPRYKITEKSQAVAFWCDPISGHATLYWYRQILGQGPELLVQFQDESVVDDSQLPKDRFSAERLKGVDSTLKIQPAELGDSAMYLCASSFPGQGINNEQFFGPGTRLTVL.

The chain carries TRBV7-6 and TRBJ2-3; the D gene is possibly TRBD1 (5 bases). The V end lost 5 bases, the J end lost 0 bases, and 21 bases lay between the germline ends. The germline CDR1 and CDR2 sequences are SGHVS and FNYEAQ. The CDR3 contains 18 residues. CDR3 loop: CASSPRGDSQTSTDTQYF. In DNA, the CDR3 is TGTGCCAGCAGCCCTAGGGGTGACAGCCAGACTAGCACAGATACGCAGTATTTT.

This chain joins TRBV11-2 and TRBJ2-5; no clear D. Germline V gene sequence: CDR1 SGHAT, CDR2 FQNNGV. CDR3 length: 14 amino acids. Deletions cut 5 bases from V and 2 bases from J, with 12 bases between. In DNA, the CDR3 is TGTGCCAGCAGCCCCTACACGGGTCAAGAGACCCAGTACTTC. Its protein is CASSPYTGQETQYF.